Described below is a single T cell receptor (beta chain) sequence and its context. Its antigen is as yet unknown. The PCR was carried out with 60 Vbeta primers and 13 Jbeta primers. Authors' data handling: As a later analysis found, there were approximately 80 million unique TCR beta chains, of which roughly 11 million were shared. The data were produced by immunoSEQ multiplex PCR, yet TCRdb's version contains in-frame clones alone and is incomplete. V, J and clone size derive from that table, while D and trimming were established from the DNA sequence. The data contain 95,000 to 100,000 clones, 75% of them singletons. The germline V gene has CDR1 SEHNR and CDR2 FQNEAQ (reference sequence). CDR3 length equals 13 residues. The germline V and J ends were trimmed by 0 bases and 8 bases, with 10 bases remaining between them. This sample was taken from a study of cytomegalovirus exposure and HLA in healthy donors. Study-level results: The authors reported that TCR beta sequences could predict HLA-A and HLA-B alleles. These predictions were accurate for most subjects in the first cohort.

The sequenced sample consisted of PBMCs. V and J are TRBV7-9 and TRBJ1-2; D call uncertain. This TCR came from a man aged 45-65 years in good health and CMV-seronegative. Here the CDR3 reads CASSLAEGLGYTF. The CDR3 nucleotides are TGTGCCAGCAGCTTAGCGGAGGGTCTAGGCTACACCTTC.